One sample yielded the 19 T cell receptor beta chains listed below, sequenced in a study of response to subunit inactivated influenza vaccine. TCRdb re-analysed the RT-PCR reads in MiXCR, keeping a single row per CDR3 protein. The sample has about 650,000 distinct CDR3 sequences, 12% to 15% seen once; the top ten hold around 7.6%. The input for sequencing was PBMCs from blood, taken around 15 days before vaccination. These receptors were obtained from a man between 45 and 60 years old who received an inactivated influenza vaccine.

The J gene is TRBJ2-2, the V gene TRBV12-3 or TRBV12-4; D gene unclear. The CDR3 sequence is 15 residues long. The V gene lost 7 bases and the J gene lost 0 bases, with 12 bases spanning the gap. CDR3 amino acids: CASTLLATNTGELFF. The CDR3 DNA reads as TGTGCCAGCACCTTGTTGGCCACGAACACCGGGGAGCTGTTTTTT.

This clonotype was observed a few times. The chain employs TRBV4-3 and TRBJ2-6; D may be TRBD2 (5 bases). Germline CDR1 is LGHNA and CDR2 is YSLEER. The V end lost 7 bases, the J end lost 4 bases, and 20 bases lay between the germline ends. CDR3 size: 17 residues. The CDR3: CASTDNYGGSGANVLTF. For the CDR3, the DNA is TGCGCCAGCACCGACAACTACGGAGGTTCCGGGGCCAACGTCCTGACTTTC.

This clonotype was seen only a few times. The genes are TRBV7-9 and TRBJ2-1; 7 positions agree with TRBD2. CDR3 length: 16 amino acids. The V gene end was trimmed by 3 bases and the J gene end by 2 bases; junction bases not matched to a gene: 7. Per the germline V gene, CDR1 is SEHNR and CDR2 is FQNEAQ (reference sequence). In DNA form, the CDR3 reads TGTGCCAGCAGCTTTGATCCTAGCGGCCCCTACAATGAGCAGTTCTTC. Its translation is CASSFDPSGPYNEQFF.

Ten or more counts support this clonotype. The CDR3 region is CSAQRPGAGSPLHF. The CDR3 region has the DNA TGCAGCGCCCAAAGGCCGGGGGCGGGATCACCCCTCCACTTT. The rearrangement joins TRBV29-1 to TRBJ1-6; D is possibly TRBD1 (6 bases). CDR3 length: 14 residues. Per the germline V gene, CDR1 is SQVTM and CDR2 is ANQGSEA. Trimming left V 7 bases short and J 10 bases short, with 20 bases between. Together with reference TRBV29-1 and TRBJ1-6, the CDR3 gives the full variable domain: SAVISQKPSRDICQRGTSLTIQCQVDSQVTMMFWYRQQPGQSLTLIATANQGSEATYESGFVIDKFPISRPNLTFSTLTVSNMSPEDSSIYLCSAQRPGAGSPLHFGNGTRLTVT.

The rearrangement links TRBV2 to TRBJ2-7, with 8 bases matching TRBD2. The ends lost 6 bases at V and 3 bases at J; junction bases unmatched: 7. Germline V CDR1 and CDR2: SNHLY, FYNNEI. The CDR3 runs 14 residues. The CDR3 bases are TGTGCCAGCAGAGAAACTAGCGGACTCTACGAGCAGTACTTC. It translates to CASRETSGLYEQYF.

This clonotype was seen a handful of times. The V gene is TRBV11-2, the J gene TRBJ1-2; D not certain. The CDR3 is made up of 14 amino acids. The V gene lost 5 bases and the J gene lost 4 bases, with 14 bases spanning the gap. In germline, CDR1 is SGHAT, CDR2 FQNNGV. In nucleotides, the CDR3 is TGTGCCAGCAGCCCCGGGCTGCCGACCTATGGCTACACCTTC. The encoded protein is CASSPGLPTYGYTF.

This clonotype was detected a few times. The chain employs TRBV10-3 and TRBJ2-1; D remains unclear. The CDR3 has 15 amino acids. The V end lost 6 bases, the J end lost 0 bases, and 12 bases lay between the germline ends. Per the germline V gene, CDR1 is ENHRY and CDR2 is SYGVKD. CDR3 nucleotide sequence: TGTGCCATCAGGCCTTCCACAATCTCCTACAATGAGCAGTTCTTC. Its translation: CAIRPSTISYNEQFF.

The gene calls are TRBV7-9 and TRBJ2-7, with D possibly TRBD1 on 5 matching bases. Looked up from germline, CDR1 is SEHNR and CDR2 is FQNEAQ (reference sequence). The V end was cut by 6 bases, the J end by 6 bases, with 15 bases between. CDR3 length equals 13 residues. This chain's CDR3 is CASRKSRACEQYF. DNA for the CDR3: TGTGCCAGCAGGAAGAGCAGGGCCTGCGAGCAGTACTTC.

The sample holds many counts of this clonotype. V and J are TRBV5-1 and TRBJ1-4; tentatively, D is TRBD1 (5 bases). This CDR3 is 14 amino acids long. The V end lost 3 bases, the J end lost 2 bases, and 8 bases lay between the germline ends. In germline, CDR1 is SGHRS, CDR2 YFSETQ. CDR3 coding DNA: TGCGCCAGCAGCTCGGGACGGACTAATGAAAAACTGTTTTTT. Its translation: CASSSGRTNEKLFF.

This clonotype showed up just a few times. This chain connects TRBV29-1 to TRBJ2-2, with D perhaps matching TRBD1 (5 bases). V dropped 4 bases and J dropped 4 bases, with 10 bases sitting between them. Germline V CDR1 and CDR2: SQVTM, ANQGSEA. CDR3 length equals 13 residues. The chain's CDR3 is CSVGRETTGELFF. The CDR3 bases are TGCAGCGTTGGCAGGGAAACCACCGGGGAGCTGTTTTTT.

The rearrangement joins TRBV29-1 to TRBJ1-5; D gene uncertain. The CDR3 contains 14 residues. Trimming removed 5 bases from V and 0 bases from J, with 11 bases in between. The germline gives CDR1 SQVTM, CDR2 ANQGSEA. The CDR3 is CSVKGLDSNQPQHF. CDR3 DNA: TGCAGCGTTAAGGGCCTAGATAGCAATCAGCCCCAGCATTTT.

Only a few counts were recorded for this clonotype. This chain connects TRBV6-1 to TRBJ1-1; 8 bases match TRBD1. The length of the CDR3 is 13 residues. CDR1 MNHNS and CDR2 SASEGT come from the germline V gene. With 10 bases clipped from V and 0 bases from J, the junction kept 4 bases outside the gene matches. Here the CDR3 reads CAIQGAMNTEAFF. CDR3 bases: TGTGCCATTCAGGGGGCCATGAACACTGAAGCTTTCTTT.

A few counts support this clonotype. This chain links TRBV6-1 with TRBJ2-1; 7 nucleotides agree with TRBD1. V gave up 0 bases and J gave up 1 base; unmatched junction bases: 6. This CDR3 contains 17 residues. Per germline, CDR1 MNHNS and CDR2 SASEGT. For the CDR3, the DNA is TGTGCCAGCAGTGAAGCGTTGGGGGACAGATCCTACAATGAGCAGTTCTTC. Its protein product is CASSEALGDRSYNEQFF.

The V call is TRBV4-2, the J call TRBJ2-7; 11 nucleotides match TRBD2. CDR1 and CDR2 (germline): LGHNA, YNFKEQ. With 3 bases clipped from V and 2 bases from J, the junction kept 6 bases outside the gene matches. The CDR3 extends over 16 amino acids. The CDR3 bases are TGTGCCAGCAGCCATCCCGGGACTAGCGGTACCTACGAGCAGTACTTC. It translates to CASSHPGTSGTYEQYF.

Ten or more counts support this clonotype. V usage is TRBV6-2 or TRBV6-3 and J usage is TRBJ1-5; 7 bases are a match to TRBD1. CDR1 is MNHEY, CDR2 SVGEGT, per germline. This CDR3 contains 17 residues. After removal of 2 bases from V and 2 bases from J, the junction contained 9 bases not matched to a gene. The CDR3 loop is CASSYHRQGIGNQPQHF. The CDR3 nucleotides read TGTGCCAGCAGTTACCACAGACAGGGAATTGGCAATCAGCCCCAGCATTTT.

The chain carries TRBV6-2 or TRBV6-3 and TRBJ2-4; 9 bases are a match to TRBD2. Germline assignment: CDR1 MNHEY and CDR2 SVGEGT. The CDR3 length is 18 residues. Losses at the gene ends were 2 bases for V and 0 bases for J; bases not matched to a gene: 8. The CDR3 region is CASSYQRGADIAKNIQYF. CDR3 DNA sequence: TGTGCCAGCAGTTACCAGCGGGGGGCAGATATAGCCAAAAACATTCAGTACTTC.

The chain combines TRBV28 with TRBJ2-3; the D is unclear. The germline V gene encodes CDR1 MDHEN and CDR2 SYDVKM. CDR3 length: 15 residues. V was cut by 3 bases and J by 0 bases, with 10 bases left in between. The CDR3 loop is CASSFGDGSTDTQYF. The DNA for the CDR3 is TGTGCCAGCAGTTTCGGAGACGGAAGCACAGATACGCAGTATTTT.

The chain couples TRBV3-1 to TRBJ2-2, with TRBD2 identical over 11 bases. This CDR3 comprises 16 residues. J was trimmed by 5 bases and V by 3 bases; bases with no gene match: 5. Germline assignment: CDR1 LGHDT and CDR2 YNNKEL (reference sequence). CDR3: CASSQPGLAETGELFF. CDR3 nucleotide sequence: TGTGCCAGCAGCCAGCCGGGACTAGCGGAAACCGGGGAGCTGTTTTTT.

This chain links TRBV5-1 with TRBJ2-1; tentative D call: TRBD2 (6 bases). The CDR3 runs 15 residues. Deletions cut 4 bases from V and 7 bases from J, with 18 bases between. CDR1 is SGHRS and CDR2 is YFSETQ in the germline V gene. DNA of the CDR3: TGCGCCAGCAGCCCCGGACGGTGGGCGGGGAATGAGCAGTTCTTC. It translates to CASSPGRWAGNEQFF.